The source of this TCR beta chain is a study of blood T cell repertoires in COVID-19. Study-level background: Both acute and convalescent COVID-19 samples were obtained from the United States, Italy and Spain. T cells, B-cell-depleted T cells, or PBMCs provided the cDNA or gDNA that served as material.

Profiling relied on immunoSEQ multiplex PCR, and the TCRdb table lists in-frame clones only, not all of them. Of some 140,000 clones in the sample, 80% to 90% were seen once. This CDR3 spans 14 amino acids. The V and J ends lost 8 bases and 2 bases, in that order; junction bases with no gene match: 8. CDR1 is MNHEY and CDR2 is SVGAGI in the germline V gene. The material sequenced was peripheral blood. The genes are TRBV6-5 and TRBJ1-1; TRBD1 aligns across 7 bases. This sequence originates from a human donor in a cohort sampled during active COVID-19. CDR3 sequence: CASRWDRKNTEAFF. The DNA of the CDR3 is TGTGCCAGCCGTTGGGACAGAAAAAACACTGAAGCTTTCTTT.